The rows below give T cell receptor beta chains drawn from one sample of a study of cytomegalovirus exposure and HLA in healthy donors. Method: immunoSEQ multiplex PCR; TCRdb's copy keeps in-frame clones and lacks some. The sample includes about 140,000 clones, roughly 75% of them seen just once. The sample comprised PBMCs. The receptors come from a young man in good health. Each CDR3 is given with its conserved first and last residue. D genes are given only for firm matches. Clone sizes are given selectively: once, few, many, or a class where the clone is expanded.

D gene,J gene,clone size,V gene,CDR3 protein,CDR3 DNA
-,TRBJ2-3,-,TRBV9,CASSAPSGGRTDTQYF,TGTGCCAGCAGCGCCCCGTCAGGAGGGCGAACAGATACGCAGTATTTT
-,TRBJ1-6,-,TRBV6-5,CASTPGFNSPLHF,TGTGCCAGCACCCCAGGGTTTAATTCACCCCTCCACTTT
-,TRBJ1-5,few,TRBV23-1,CASSPRAEQPQHF,TGCGCCAGCAGTCCCAGGGCGGAGCAGCCCCAGCATTTT
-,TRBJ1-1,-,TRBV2,CASSRLTEAFF,TGTGCCAGCAGTAGACTCACTGAAGCTTTCTTT
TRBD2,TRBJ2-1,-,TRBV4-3,CASSQDRLAGANEQFF,TGCGCCAGCAGCCAAGATCGACTAGCGGGAGCCAATGAGCAGTTCTTC
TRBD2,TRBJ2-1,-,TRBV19,CASSDLAGVSNEQFF,TGTGCCAGTAGTGATCTAGCGGGAGTATCTAATGAGCAGTTCTTC
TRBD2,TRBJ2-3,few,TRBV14,CASSQSGGDTQYF,TGTGCCAGCAGCCAGAGCGGGGGAGATACGCAGTATTTT
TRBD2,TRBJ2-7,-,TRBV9,CASSPSGRQSYEQYF,TGTGCCAGCAGCCCCAGCGGGAGGCAATCCTACGAGCAGTACTTC
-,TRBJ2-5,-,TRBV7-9,CASSLVSVQETQYF,TGTGCCAGCAGCTTAGTATCGGTACAAGAGACCCAGTACTTC
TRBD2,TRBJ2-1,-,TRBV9,CASSAGLAGARYNEQFF,TGTGCCAGCAGCGCCGGACTAGCGGGAGCACGGTACAATGAGCAGTTCTTC
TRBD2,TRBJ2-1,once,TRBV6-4,CASSDGSHGGGKVF,TGTGCCAGCAGTGACGGAAGCCACGGCGGGGGTAAGGTCTTC
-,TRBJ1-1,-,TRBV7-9,CASSLGQSNTEAFF,TGTGCCAGCAGCTTAGGACAGTCTAACACTGAAGCTTTCTTT
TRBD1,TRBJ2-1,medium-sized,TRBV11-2,CASGTGTGLNEQFF,TGTGCCAGCGGAACCGGGACAGGGTTGAATGAGCAGTTCTTC
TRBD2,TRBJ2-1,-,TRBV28,CASSLGGSGSYNEQFF,TGTGCCAGCAGTTTGGGTGGTAGCGGGAGCTACAATGAGCAGTTCTTC
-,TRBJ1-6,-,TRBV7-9,CSSGPAAGRGNSPLHF,TGTTCCAGTGGGCCGGCTGCTGGCCGGGGGAATTCACCCCTCCACTTT
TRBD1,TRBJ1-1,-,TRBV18,CASSPVGSGGYTEAFF,TGTGCCAGCTCACCAGTCGGTTCAGGGGGATACACTGAAGCTTTCTTT
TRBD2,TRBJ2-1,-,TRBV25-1,CASSEPGTSGSYEQFF,TGTGCCAGCAGTGAGCCCGGGACTAGCGGGAGTTATGAGCAGTTCTTC
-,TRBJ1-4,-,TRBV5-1,CASSPGQPNEKLFF,TGCGCCAGCAGCCCAGGACAGCCTAATGAAAAACTGTTTTTT
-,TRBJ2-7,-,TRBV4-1,CASSQPGVIEYEQYF,TGCGCCAGCAGCCAACCGGGGGTAATTGAATACGAGCAGTACTTC
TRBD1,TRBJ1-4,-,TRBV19,CASRIGDRGRSEKLFF,TGTGCCAGTAGAATCGGGGACAGGGGGCGATCTGAAAAACTGTTTTTT
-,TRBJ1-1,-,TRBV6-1,CASGRARGEAFF,TGTGCCAGCGGCCGGGCCCGGGGGGAAGCTTTCTTT
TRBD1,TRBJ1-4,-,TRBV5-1,CAGSTGDGANEKLFF,TGCGCCGGTTCAACAGGGGACGGGGCTAATGAAAAACTGTTTTTT
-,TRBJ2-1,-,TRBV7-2,CASSPLALNEQFF,TGTGCCAGCAGCCCGTTAGCGTTGAATGAGCAGTTCTTC
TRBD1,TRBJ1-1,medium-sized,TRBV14,CASRLGTGDTEAFF,TGTGCCAGCAGACTCGGGACAGGCGACACTGAAGCTTTCTTT